The next 14 T cell receptor beta chains were all read from a single sample in a study of blood T cell repertoires in COVID-19. Some clones are missing from TCRdb's copy, which holds only in-frame ones; the method was immunoSEQ multiplex PCR. In the table there are 200,000 to 250,000 clones, less than 85% of which are singletons. The specimen was peripheral blood. The receptors here all came from a woman at least 80 years old with acute or convalescent COVID-19.

The rearrangement joins TRBV27 to TRBJ1-6; D is perhaps TRBD1 (5 bases). Trimming removed 3 bases from V and 7 bases from J, with 16 bases in between. The CDR3 contains 16 residues. Germline CDR1 reads MNHEY; CDR2 reads SMNVEV (reference sequence). The CDR3 loop reads CASSFLMGLRNSPLHF. DNA for the CDR3: TGTGCCAGCAGTTTTTTGATGGGACTGCGAAATTCACCCCTCCACTTT.

In its sample, this clone was seen a few times. This chain uses TRBV5-4 with TRBJ2-2; tentative D call: TRBD2 (5 bases). Germline V gives CDR1 SGHNT, CDR2 YYREEE (reference sequence). Between the trimmed V and J ends, which lost 2 bases and 7 bases, there was a span of 15 bases. The CDR3 length is 15 residues. Here the CDR3 DNA reads TGTGCCAGCAGCTTAGAACTCTCACGGGGCGGGGAGCTGTTTTTT. Translated, it gives CASSLELSRGGELFF.

The genes are TRBV7-9 and TRBJ2-5; 12 bases are shared with TRBD2. Per the germline V gene, CDR1 is SEHNR and CDR2 is FQNEAQ (reference sequence). The V gene end was trimmed by 5 bases and the J gene end by 4 bases; junction bases not matched to a gene: 8. This CDR3 spans 16 amino acids. DNA of the CDR3: TGTGCCAGCAGCCCCCAGCTAGCGGGGGGGGGAGAGACCCAGTACTTC. Translated: CASSPQLAGGGETQYF.

This rearrangement joins TRBV19 to TRBJ2-1, with 9 bases matching TRBD2. J lost 0 bases, V lost 8 bases, and 2 bases had no gene match. Looked up from germline, CDR1 is LNHDA and CDR2 is SQIVND (reference sequence). The CDR3 runs 14 residues. The CDR3 sequence is CASRGGASYNEQFF. Written as DNA, the CDR3 is TGTGCCAGTCGCGGGGGGGCCTCCTACAATGAGCAGTTCTTC.

A single count supports this clone. The chain uses TRBV25-1 and TRBJ1-4; unclear D gene. V lost 1 base, J lost 5 bases, and 5 bases lay in between. The CDR3 has 13 amino acids. Germline assignment: CDR1 MGHDK and CDR2 SYGVNS. CDR3 nucleotides: TGTGCCAGCAGTGAATTCCAGAATGAAAAACTGTTTTTT. Translation: CASSEFQNEKLFF.

The CDR3 sequence: CASSIPGQGYYEQYF. DNA for the CDR3: TGTGCCAGCAGTATTCCGGGACAGGGCTACTACGAGCAGTACTTC. The chain recombines TRBV28 with TRBJ2-7, with 9 positions matching TRBD1. CDR3 length: 15 amino acids. Germline loops: CDR1 MDHEN, CDR2 SYDVKM. The V and J ends lost 5 bases and 3 bases, in that order; junction bases with no gene match: 8.

The chain has TRBV5-4 and TRBJ1-1, with D tentatively TRBD1 (5 bases). This CDR3 has 14 residues. V shed 0 bases and J shed 6 bases, with 12 bases lying between them. CDR1 and CDR2 (germline): SGHNT, YYREEE (reference sequence). The CDR3 reads CASSLAGGGAEAFF. The DNA of the CDR3 is TGTGCCAGCAGCTTGGCCGGTGGAGGGGCTGAAGCTTTCTTT.

V usage is TRBV7-9 and J usage is TRBJ1-1, with D possibly TRBD1 on 6 matching bases. The germline V gene has CDR1 SEHNR and CDR2 FQNEAQ (reference sequence). This CDR3 has 14 residues. The V end was cut by 5 bases, the J end by 1 base, with 11 bases between. CDR3 bases: TGTGCCAGCAGCCCATGGACAGAGAACACTGAAGCTTTCTTT. The encoded protein is CASSPWTENTEAFF.

This sequence joins TRBV27 and TRBJ1-6; maybe TRBD1 (5 bases). This CDR3 contains 13 residues. V lost 7 bases and J lost 6, with 10 bases in between. Per germline, CDR1 MNHEY and CDR2 SMNVEV (reference sequence). CDR3 sequence (DNA): TGTGCCAGCAAGGCAGGGCCTAATTCACCCCTCCACTTT. Its translation is CASKAGPNSPLHF.

This chain joins TRBV4-1 and TRBJ1-3; D not certain. Germline-derived CDR1 and CDR2 are MGHRA and YSYEKL. The CDR3 extends over 16 amino acids. The V gene lost 0 bases and the J gene lost 1 base, with 10 bases spanning the gap. In DNA, the CDR3 is TGCGCCAGCAGCCAAGAGGTTGAGTTATCTGGAAACACCATATATTTT. Translating gives CASSQEVELSGNTIYF.

The chain employs TRBV3-1 (or the pseudogene TRBV3-2) and TRBJ2-5; weak D call: TRBD2 (5 bases). Trimming shortened V by 4 bases and J by 2 bases, and 11 bases separated the two germline ends. Germline CDR1 is LGHDT and CDR2 is YNNKEL (reference sequence). This CDR3 is built from 14 residues. As DNA, the CDR3 is TGTGCCAGCAGCCGGCCGGGCGGGCAAGAGACCCAGTACTTC. Its translation is CASSRPGGQETQYF.

This rearrangement joins TRBV9 to TRBJ1-2; 7 bases are shared with TRBD1. The CDR3 has 15 residues. The germline gives CDR1 SGDLS, CDR2 YYNGEE. Trimming took 3 bases from V and 4 from J; bases not matched to a gene: 9. The CDR3 sequence: CASSAPRGQPYGYTF. The DNA of the CDR3 is TGTGCCAGCAGCGCCCCGAGGGGACAGCCCTATGGCTACACCTTC.

The V gene is TRBV28, the J gene TRBJ2-3, with TRBD1 matching 9 bases. CDR3 size: 15 residues. V lost 4 bases to trimming and J lost 4 bases; unmatched junction nucleotides: 6. The germline CDR1 and CDR2 sequences are MDHEN and SYDVKM. This CDR3 reads CASSSPGQGSDTQYF. The CDR3 bases are TGTGCCAGCAGTTCCCCGGGACAGGGTTCAGATACGCAGTATTTT.

The rearrangement joins TRBV5-1 to TRBJ2-5; 10 bases are a match to TRBD2. Germline V gives CDR1 SGHRS, CDR2 YFSETQ. The CDR3 extends over 15 amino acids. V shed 4 bases and J 2 bases; nucleotides not matched to a gene: 5. The CDR3 loop is CASSPIAGGQETQYF. The CDR3 DNA reads TGCGCCAGCAGCCCCATAGCGGGGGGTCAAGAGACCCAGTACTTC.